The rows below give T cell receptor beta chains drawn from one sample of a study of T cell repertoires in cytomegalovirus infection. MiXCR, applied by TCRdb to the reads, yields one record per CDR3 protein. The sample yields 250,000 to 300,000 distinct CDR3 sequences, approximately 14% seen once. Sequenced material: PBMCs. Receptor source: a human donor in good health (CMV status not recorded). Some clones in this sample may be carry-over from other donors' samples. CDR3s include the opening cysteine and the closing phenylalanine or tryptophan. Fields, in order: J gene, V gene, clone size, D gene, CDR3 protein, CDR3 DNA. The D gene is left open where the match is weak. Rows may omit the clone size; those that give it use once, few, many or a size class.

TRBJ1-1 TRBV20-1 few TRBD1 CSAGLTGETEAFF TGCAGTGCTGGACTGACAGGGGAGACTGAAGCTTTCTTT
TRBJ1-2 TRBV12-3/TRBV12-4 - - CASSTFGGRAGGYTF TGTGCCAGCAGTACCTTCGGGGGGCGCGCTGGTGGCTACACCTTC
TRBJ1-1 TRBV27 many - CASLGGTEAFF TGTGCCAGCTTGGGGGGGACTGAAGCTTTCTTT
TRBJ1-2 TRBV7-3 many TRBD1 CASSSSQGDDGYTF TGTGCCAGCAGCTCATCACAGGGGGACGATGGCTACACCTTC
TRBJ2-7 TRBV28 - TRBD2 CASTGRVTEQYF TGTGCCAGCACGGGGAGGGTCACCGAGCAGTACTTC
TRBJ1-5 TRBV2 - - CASRQQENQPQHF TGTGCCAGCAGGCAACAGGAAAATCAGCCCCAGCATTTT
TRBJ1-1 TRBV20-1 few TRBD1 CSARDLGTGPAAFF TGCAGTGCTAGAGATCTGGGGACAGGGCCGGCAGCTTTCTTT
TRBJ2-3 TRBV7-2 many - CASSFFQGSTDTQYF TGTGCCAGCAGCTTTTTTCAGGGTAGCACAGATACGCAGTATTTT
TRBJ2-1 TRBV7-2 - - CASSLFQQGEQFF TGTGCCAGCAGCCTTTTTCAACAGGGTGAGCAGTTCTTC
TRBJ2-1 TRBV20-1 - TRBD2 CSARLGGSYNEQFF TGCAGTGCTAGGTTGGGCGGGAGCTACAATGAGCAGTTCTTC
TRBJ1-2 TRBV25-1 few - CASSEVSTVYGYTF TGTGCCAGCAGTGAAGTGTCGACAGTTTATGGCTACACCTTC
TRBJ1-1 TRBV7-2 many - CASSLAEAGTTEAFF TGTGCCAGCAGCTTAGCGGAGGCAGGGACCACTGAAGCTTTCTTT
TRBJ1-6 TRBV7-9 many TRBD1 CASSPQTGWDSPLHF TGTGCCAGCAGCCCCCAGACAGGGTGGGATTCACCCCTCCACTTT
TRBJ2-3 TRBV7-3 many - CASSPSPTDTQYF TGTGCCAGCAGTCCCTCGCCGACAGATACGCAGTATTTT
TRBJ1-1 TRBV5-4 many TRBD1 CASSTKTGEGPEAFF TGTGCCAGCAGCACCAAGACAGGGGAAGGGCCTGAAGCTTTCTTT
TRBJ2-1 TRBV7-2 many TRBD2 CASRPKGLAAEQFF TGTGCCAGCAGACCCAAGGGACTAGCGGCTGAGCAGTTCTTC
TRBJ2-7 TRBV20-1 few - CSASGPGYYEQYF TGCAGTGCTAGCGGCCCGGGCTACTACGAGCAGTACTTC
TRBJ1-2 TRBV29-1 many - CSVEKPAGYTF TGCAGCGTTGAAAAGCCAGCTGGCTACACCTTC
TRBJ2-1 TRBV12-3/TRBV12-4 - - CASSLENEQFF TGTGCCAGCAGTTTAGAAAATGAGCAGTTCTTC
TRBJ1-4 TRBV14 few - CASSSERQGVEKLFF TGTGCCAGCAGCTCCGAGCGCCAGGGAGTGGAAAAACTGTTTTTT